The 4 T cell receptor beta chains given below trace back to one sample, sequenced in a study of beta chain features in type 1 diabetes. The entirety of the isolated RNA underwent reverse transcription, so expressed TCRB transcripts were sequenced. The data were produced by immunoSEQ multiplex PCR, yet TCRdb's version contains in-frame clones alone and is incomplete. The sample lists roughly 380,000 clones, about 18% occurring once. The sequenced material came from naive CD4+ T cells from blood. The receptors were sampled from a woman aged 18-29 years in good health.

The rearrangement joins TRBV27 to TRBJ2-7; 7 bases align to TRBD1. V was pared by 4 bases and J by 5 bases, with 5 bases of the junction left unmatched. Per germline, CDR1 MNHEY and CDR2 SMNVEV (reference sequence). The CDR3 contains 13 residues. CDR3 region: CASSYRTGHEQYF. In DNA, the CDR3 is TGTGCCAGCAGTTATCGGACAGGCCACGAGCAGTACTTC.

The chain carries TRBV2 and TRBJ2-2; TRBD2 aligns across 7 bases. V was clipped by 3 bases and J by 6 bases; unmatched bases: 1. Germline CDR1 is SNHLY and CDR2 is FYNNEI. The CDR3 runs to 13 residues. The DNA for the CDR3 is TGTGCCAGCAGTGACCGGGGGGCCGGGGAGCTGTTTTTT. It encodes CASSDRGAGELFF.

The V gene is TRBV7-9, the J gene TRBJ2-1; maybe TRBD2 (6 bases). There are 12 residues in the CDR3. Per germline, CDR1 SEHNR and CDR2 FQNEAQ (reference sequence). The V gene lost 6 bases and the J gene lost 6 bases, with 9 bases spanning the gap. The CDR3 loop reads CASRLTSNEQFF. The DNA for the CDR3 is TGTGCCAGCAGGTTGACTAGCAATGAGCAGTTCTTC.

This chain joins TRBV6-1 and TRBJ1-1; a weak D match, TRBD1 (6 bases). Trimming stripped 4 bases from V and 1 base from J, with 13 bases between. The germline V gene encodes CDR1 MNHNS and CDR2 SASEGT. The CDR3 consists of 15 residues. The CDR3 spells CASSANTQGNTEAFF. DNA of the CDR3: TGTGCCAGCAGTGCAAATACACAGGGGAACACTGAAGCTTTCTTT.